The 2 T cell receptor beta chains below come from one sample, sequenced in a study of blood T cell repertoires in COVID-19. The data were produced by immunoSEQ multiplex PCR, yet TCRdb's version contains in-frame clones alone and is incomplete. The repertoire includes 250,000 or so clones, less than 90% of them detected once, and 4% to 4.5% sits in the top ten. Sequencing was performed on peripheral blood. These receptors came from a man aged 55-75 years with acute or convalescent COVID-19.

V gene TRBV28 combines with J gene TRBJ1-5; 8 bases are a match to TRBD1. Germline-derived CDR1 and CDR2 are MDHEN and SYDVKM. The CDR3 covers 18 residues. Losses at the gene ends were 5 bases for V and 1 base for J; bases not matched to a gene: 13. CDR3 nucleotides: TGTGCCAGCAGTCACTATCTGGGACAGGCCCAGAGCAATCAGCCCCAGCATTTT. This encodes CASSHYLGQAQSNQPQHF.

This clone appeared once. The rearrangement uses TRBV28 and TRBJ2-1; TRBD2 aligns across 8 bases. This CDR3 has 16 residues. With V trimmed by 3 bases and J by 6 bases, 10 bases remained unmatched. Germline CDR1 reads MDHEN; CDR2 reads SYDVKM. CDR3 DNA: TGTGCCAGCAGTTTTCGGGGGGGACTAGAGGTCAATGAGCAGTTCTTC. Translation gives CASSFRGGLEVNEQFF.